A selection of T cell receptor beta chains follows, all from one sample in a study of post-analysis software for immune sequencing data. TCRdb analysed the PCR reads with MiXCR anew, one entry per CDR3 protein. The top ten clones hold around 4.8% of a sample with hundreds of thousands of distinct CDR3 sequences, 36% of them seen once. Material: blood. These receptors were collected from a girl between 10 and 17 years old with multiple sclerosis. Both conserved end residues are part of each CDR3. Each record gives: J gene, D gene, clone size, CDR3 length, V gene, CDR3 DNA, CDR3 protein. A D gene is named only where the DNA matches it firmly. Clone size, where shown, is once, few, many, or a class for clones that have expanded.

>TRBJ1-2|.|many|14|TRBV11-2
TGTGCCAGCAGCTTAGACTCCCCTAACTATGGCTACACCTTC
CASSLDSPNYGYTF
>TRBJ2-3|TRBD2|many|15|TRBV20-1
TGCAGTGCTACCAAGACTAGCCAGCCCCCAGATACGCAGTATTTT
CSATKTSQPPDTQYF
>TRBJ2-5|.|few|16|TRBV28
TGTGCCAGCAGGCGAACAGTGAACTTGGCCCAAGAGACCCAGTACTTC
CASRRTVNLAQETQYF
>TRBJ2-1|.|few|15|TRBV13
TGTGCCAGCAGCCTGGGGGTAGCGGCGATGAATGAGCAGTTCTTC
CASSLGVAAMNEQFF
>TRBJ2-1|TRBD2|once|14|TRBV7-7
TGTGCTAGCAGCTCTAGCGGGAAAGGCAATGAGCAGTTCTTC
CASSSSGKGNEQFF
>TRBJ2-2|.|.|17|TRBV4-1
TGCGCCAGCAGCCAGTCCAGCGTGGGGTTGGACACCGGGGAGCTGTTTTTT
CASSQSSVGLDTGELFF
>TRBJ1-2|.|many|12|TRBV29-1
TGCAGCGTTGAAGAAGGGGACTATGGCTACACCTTC
CSVEEGDYGYTF
>TRBJ2-1|.|many|14|TRBV28
TGTGCCAGCAGTTTCGGCGGCCCCTACAATGAGCAGTTCTTC
CASSFGGPYNEQFF
>TRBJ2-1|TRBD1|many|15|TRBV7-9
TGTGCCAGCAGCCCCCTTACAGGGGGAAACAATGAGCAGTTCTTC
CASSPLTGGNNEQFF
>TRBJ2-3|TRBD1|many|21|TRBV25-1
TGTGCCAGCAGTGTGGGGGAGCCGGGACAGGGGTCGCGAACTAGCACAGATACGCAGTATTTT
CASSVGEPGQGSRTSTDTQYF
>TRBJ2-2|.|.|14|TRBV14
TGTGCCAGCAGCCAAGAATGGAGTGCCGGGGAGCTGTTTTTT
CASSQEWSAGELFF
>TRBJ2-2|.|.|13|TRBV28
TGTGCCAGCAACCCCCCCAACACCGGGGAGCTGTTTTTT
CASNPPNTGELFF
>TRBJ1-1|.|many|14|TRBV12-3/TRBV12-4
TGTGCCAGCAGCCTTGGGGGGGGTAGCACTGAAGCTTTCTTT
CASSLGGGSTEAFF
>TRBJ2-7|.|.|13|TRBV10-3
TGTGCCATCAGTGTCCGCGACAGTGGTGAGCAGTACTTC
CAISVRDSGEQYF
>TRBJ2-2|TRBD1|.|15|TRBV6-5
TGTGCCAGCAGGGAAGGACAGGAGTTCGCCGGGGAGCTGTTTTTT
CASREGQEFAGELFF
>TRBJ1-2|.|many|12|TRBV15
TGTGCCACCAGCCAAACACAAGGGGGCTACACCTTC
CATSQTQGGYTF
>TRBJ2-3|.|medium-sized|15|TRBV7-7
TGTGCCAGCAGCAAGACCGCAGAGGGCACAGATACGCAGTATTTT
CASSKTAEGTDTQYF
>TRBJ1-4|.|.|16|TRBV11-2
TGTGCCAGCAGCCCCCAGCGTGGGGGGGATGATGAAAAACTGTTTTTT
CASSPQRGGDDEKLFF
>TRBJ2-7|TRBD1|many|12|TRBV10-3
TGTGCCATCTCCCGGGACAGGGACGAGCAGTACTTC
CAISRDRDEQYF
>TRBJ2-7|TRBD2|.|17|TRBV4-2
TGTGCCAGCAGCCAAGAGGTACTAGCGGGACGTTCCTACGAGCAGTACTTC
CASSQEVLAGRSYEQYF
>TRBJ2-1|.|few|15|TRBV27
TGTGCCAGCAGTTTAGAGCGAGCCCAAACCAATGAGCAGTTCTTC
CASSLERAQTNEQFF
>TRBJ2-1|TRBD1|.|14|TRBV5-5
TGTGCCAGCAGCTTGTCGGACAGGGACAATGAGCAGTTCTTC
CASSLSDRDNEQFF
>TRBJ1-1|.|.|13|TRBV29-1
TGCAGCGTAGCAACAGATATGAACACTGAAGCTTTCTTT
CSVATDMNTEAFF
>TRBJ1-2|.|many|14|TRBV5-4
TGTGCCAGCAGCATAAGACAGGCTAACTATGGCTACACCTTC
CASSIRQANYGYTF
>TRBJ1-1|TRBD1|.|14|TRBV15
TGTGCCACCAGTGCGGGACAGGGGAACACTGAAGCTTTCTTT
CATSAGQGNTEAFF
>TRBJ2-7|.|many|14|TRBV20-1
TGCAGTGCTATAGGACCCGGGACTTCTTACGAGCAGTACTTC
CSAIGPGTSYEQYF
>TRBJ1-1|.|.|11|TRBV28
TGTGCCAGCAGTTTAGACTATGTAGCTTTCTTT
CASSLDYVAFF
>TRBJ1-2|.|many|15|TRBV7-2
TGTGCCAGCAGCTGGCCCGGGACGGAGGGCTATGGCTACACCTTC
CASSWPGTEGYGYTF
>TRBJ2-3|.|.|16|TRBV29-1
TGCAGCGTTGAGTGGGACGTACGACCTAGCACAGATACGCAGTATTTT
CSVEWDVRPSTDTQYF
>TRBJ1-1|.|.|15|TRBV11-1
TGTGCCAGCAGCTTAGTCCCGTCAGGCCAAACTGAAGCTTTCTTT
CASSLVPSGQTEAFF
>TRBJ1-1|TRBD1|few|15|TRBV20-1
TGCAGTGCTAGAGATCGAACAGGGGTGGGCACTGAAGCTTTCTTT
CSARDRTGVGTEAFF
>TRBJ2-7|.|.|13|TRBV20-1
TGCAGTGCTAACCGACAGAGCTCCTACGAGCAGTACTTC
CSANRQSSYEQYF
>TRBJ2-5|.|many|9|TRBV20-1
TGCAGTGCTAGCCGGGACGTGTACTTC
CSASRDVYF
>TRBJ2-7|TRBD2|.|15|TRBV4-1
TGCGCCAGCAGTCCCACGGGGCGGGAGACTGACGAGCAGTACTTC
CASSPTGRETDEQYF
>TRBJ2-4|TRBD1|many|15|TRBV12-3/TRBV12-4
TGTGCCAGCAGTTTGGACAGGGGAAACAAAAACATTCAGTACTTC
CASSLDRGNKNIQYF
>TRBJ2-1|.|many|16|TRBV14
TGTGCCAGCAGCCAACATTCGAGGAGCTCCTACAATGAGCAGTTCTTC
CASSQHSRSSYNEQFF
>TRBJ2-3|TRBD2|many|15|TRBV7-8
TGTGCCAGCAGCGCGGGACTAGCGGGAGGAGATACGCAGTATTTT
CASSAGLAGGDTQYF
>TRBJ2-7|.|many|12|TRBV7-4
TGTGCCAGCAGCCCGATAGGATGGGAGCAGTACTTC
CASSPIGWEQYF
>TRBJ2-1|TRBD2|many|15|TRBV3-1
TGTGCCAGCAGCCCGCTCGGACTAGCGGACAATGAGCAGTTCTTC
CASSPLGLADNEQFF
>TRBJ1-3|.|.|13|TRBV27
TGTGCCAGCAGTTTGAGTGAGGGTGCCACCATATATTTT
CASSLSEGATIYF
>TRBJ2-3|.|.|15|TRBV9
TGTGCCAGCAGCGTAGGTGGACCAAACACAGATACGCAGTATTTT
CASSVGGPNTDTQYF
>TRBJ1-2|.|many|11|TRBV11-2
TGTGCCAGCAGCCACCGACAGGGCTACACCTTC
CASSHRQGYTF
>TRBJ1-5|.|.|15|TRBV4-1
TGCGCCAGCAGCCAACTGCCCCAGGTGGGGCAGCCCCAGCATTTT
CASSQLPQVGQPQHF
>TRBJ1-1|.|many|14|TRBV5-1
TGCGCCAGCAGCTTGGTAGGGGCGAACACTGAAGCTTTCTTT
CASSLVGANTEAFF
>TRBJ1-4|.|many|15|TRBV5-1
TGCGCCAGCAGCTTGGTGGGCAGTACGAATGAAAAACTGTTTTTT
CASSLVGSTNEKLFF
>TRBJ2-2|.|many|14|TRBV7-2
TGTGCCAGCAGCTTAGGGGGCAACACCGGGGAGCTGTTTTTT
CASSLGGNTGELFF
>TRBJ2-1|.|.|16|TRBV12-5
TGTGCTAGTGGCCCCGAAGGGCAGGGGACCTACAATGAGCAGTTCTTC
CASGPEGQGTYNEQFF
>TRBJ2-3|TRBD2|many|18|TRBV20-1
TGCAGTGCTAGAGATTATCCCATTCTCGGCGGGGGGAAGGATACGCAGTATTTT
CSARDYPILGGGKDTQYF
>TRBJ1-2|.|many|11|TRBV5-1
TGCGCCAGCAGTAACAGCTATGGCTACACCTTC
CASSNSYGYTF
>TRBJ2-5|TRBD1|few|13|TRBV24-1
TGTACCACCGGACAGGGGGGAAGAGAGACCCAGTACTTC
CTTGQGGRETQYF
>TRBJ2-2|.|few|14|TRBV29-1
TGCAGCGTTGAGACCGGGAGGAACACCGGGGAGCTGTTTTTT
CSVETGRNTGELFF
>TRBJ2-5|TRBD2|few|16|TRBV5-1
TGCGCCAGCAGCTTGGCTCGACTAGCGGGGCAAGAGACCCAGTACTTC
CASSLARLAGQETQYF
>TRBJ2-7|.|many|18|TRBV5-1
TGCGCCAGCAGCTTGGTATTCATAGGGCAGGAACCCTCCGACGAGCAGTACTTC
CASSLVFIGQEPSDEQYF
>TRBJ2-1|.|many|13|TRBV15
TGTGCCACCAGTGTGACTAATTACAATGAGCAGTTCTTC
CATSVTNYNEQFF
>TRBJ2-7|.|many|15|TRBV7-2
TGTGCCAGCAGCTTAGCGGGCGGGTTCTCCTACGAGCAGTACTTC
CASSLAGGFSYEQYF
>TRBJ1-2|.|many|15|TRBV27
TGTGCCAGCAGTGCGAGCCCAAGTTCCAACTATGGCTACACCTTC
CASSASPSSNYGYTF
>TRBJ2-2|.|.|17|TRBV7-3
TGTGCCAGCAGCCTAGATACGGCGGGATCGAACACCGGGGAGCTGTTTTTT
CASSLDTAGSNTGELFF
>TRBJ1-1|.|few|13|TRBV5-1
TGCGCCAGCAGCTTTAGGGTGGGCAGTGAAGCTTTCTTT
CASSFRVGSEAFF
>TRBJ1-2|.|.|13|TRBV20-1
TGCAGTGCTAGAGATACGGCAGGGAAGGGCTACACCTTC
CSARDTAGKGYTF